The 21 T cell receptor beta chains below come from one sample, sequenced in a study of cytomegalovirus exposure and HLA in healthy donors. Primers: 60 Vbeta forward and 13 Jbeta reverse. Here immunoSEQ multiplex PCR was the method, and the copy in TCRdb shows in-frame clones only, minus some. The sample includes 140,000 to 150,000 clones, 79% of them seen just once. Sample: PBMCs. The source is a woman between 35 and 50 years old in good health and CMV-seropositive.

The chain couples TRBV5-5 to TRBJ1-1; 11 positions agree with TRBD1. CDR1 is SGHKS and CDR2 is YYEKEE in the germline V gene (reference sequence). The junction had 8 bases not matched to a gene; V was cut back by 4 bases and J by 6 bases. The CDR3 is made up of 15 amino acids. The CDR3 DNA is TGTGCCAGCAGCCCCACCCTGGACAGGGGGCCTGAAGCTTTCTTT. Translating it yields CASSPTLDRGPEAFF.

A note on this clone: An end of the junction differs from the germline gene, which may be a read error. The rearrangement uses TRBV6-5 and TRBJ1-1; 9 nucleotides agree with TRBD1. The V gene's germline CDR1 is MNHEY and CDR2 SVGAGI. This CDR3 contains 15 residues. CDR3 bases: TGTGCCAGCAGTTTTACCGGGACAGGGAACGCTGAAGCTTTCTTT. Residues: CASSFTGTGNAEAFF.

Of note for this clone: Germline and junction disagree at one end, which may indicate a read error. This chain connects TRBV5-1 to TRBJ2-7; 7 bases are a match to TRBD2. This CDR3 spans 13 amino acids. CDR1 is SGHRS and CDR2 is YFSETQ in the germline V gene. In DNA form, the CDR3 reads TGCGCCAGCAGCGATGAGCGGGGTTACGGGCAGTACTTC. It yields the protein CASSDERGYGQYF.

The rearrangement links TRBV5-4 to TRBJ2-2, with 9 positions matching TRBD1. The CDR3 spans 15 residues. Germline CDR1 is SGHNT and CDR2 is YYREEE (reference sequence). The V gene end was trimmed by 4 bases and the J gene end by 3 bases; junction bases not matched to a gene: 4. The CDR3 DNA reads as TGTGCCAGCAGCCCGGGACAGGGATACACCGGGGAGCTGTTTTTT. It specifies CASSPGQGYTGELFF.

The chain uses TRBV14 and TRBJ1-2; D gene uncertain. V lost 8 bases and J lost 3, with 7 bases in between. Germline V gene data show CDR1 as SGHDN and CDR2 as FVKESK. The CDR3 has 11 residues. The CDR3 here is CASGTYYGYTF. The CDR3 DNA reads TGTGCCAGCGGCACCTACTATGGCTACACCTTC. Using reference TRBV14 and TRBJ1-2 for the parts outside the CDR3, the full variable domain is EAGVTQFPSHSVIEKGQTVTLRCDPISGHDNLYWYRRVMGKEIKFLLHFVKESKQDESGMPNNRFLAERTGGTYSTLKVQPAELEDSGVYFCASGTYYGYTFGSGTRLTVV.

This chain connects TRBV7-9 to TRBJ2-1; TRBD1 aligns across 10 bases. The germline gives CDR1 SEHNR, CDR2 FQNEAQ (reference sequence). V shed 2 bases, J shed 1 base, and the junction held 11 bases outside the gene matches. The CDR3 has 19 amino acids. The CDR3 DNA reads as TGTGCCAGCAGCTTAAGTGAGTGGGGACAGGGGACGTCCTACAATGAGCAGTTCTTC. Translated: CASSLSEWGQGTSYNEQFF.

This clone has only a few counts. The chain links TRBV5-1 to TRBJ2-5, with 12 positions matching TRBD1. V trimming: 4 bases; J trimming: 5 bases; junction bases outside the gene matches: 6. CDR1 is SGHRS and CDR2 is YFSETQ in the germline V gene. The CDR3 loop spans 15 amino acids. CDR3 DNA sequence: TGCGCCAGCAGCAAGGGACAGGGGGCGGTTGAGACCCAGTACTTC. Translating it yields CASSKGQGAVETQYF.

Details on this clone: At one end the junction does not follow the germline gene, possibly because of a read error. The chain couples TRBV7-9 to TRBJ1-4; 8 bases align to TRBD1. The germline V gene encodes CDR1 SEHNR and CDR2 FQNEAQ (reference sequence). The CDR3 loop spans 15 amino acids. Written as DNA, the CDR3 is TGTTCCAGCAGCATCCTACAGGGGGAGAATGAAAAACTGTTTTTT. Protein product: CSSSILQGENEKLFF.

The chain links TRBV4-1 to TRBJ1-6; D unclear. Germline V gene sequence: CDR1 MGHRA, CDR2 YSYEKL. Trimming shortened V by 1 base and J by 13 bases, and 11 bases separated the two germline ends. This CDR3 spans 13 amino acids. For the CDR3, the DNA is TGCGCCAGCAGCCAAGGCGAGGGTGCCCCCCTCCACTTT. It encodes CASSQGEGAPLHF.

This clone has just one count. The chain has TRBV28 and TRBJ1-5; no clear D gene. CDR3 length equals 13 residues. The germline V and J ends were trimmed by 6 bases and 1 base, with 7 bases remaining between them. Germline loops: CDR1 MDHEN, CDR2 SYDVKM. CDR3: CASRPESNQPQHF. The CDR3 nucleotides are TGTGCCAGCAGGCCGGAGAGCAATCAGCCCCAGCATTTT. Full variable domain (missing parts from reference TRBV28 and TRBJ1-5): DVKVTQSSRYLVKRTGEKVFLECVQDMDHENMFWYRQDPGLGLRLIYFSYDVKMKEKGDIPEGYSVSREKKERFSLILESASTNQTSMYLCASRPESNQPQHFGDGTRLSIL.

The J gene is TRBJ1-2, the V gene TRBV19, with 7 bases identical to TRBD1. There are 14 residues in the CDR3. The germline CDR1 and CDR2 sequences are LNHDA and SQIVND (reference sequence). Trimming removed 7 bases from V and 3 bases from J; junction bases left unmatched: 8. The CDR3 coding sequence is TGTGCCAGTACCCCCGAACAGGGGTACTATGGCTACACCTTC. It codes for CASTPEQGYYGYTF.

The J gene is TRBJ1-6, the V gene TRBV6-6; D may be TRBD1 (6 bases). Trimming cost V 2 bases and J 10 bases, with 18 bases left between them. CDR1 and CDR2 (germline): MNHNY, SVGAGI (reference sequence). This CDR3 is built from 16 residues. The CDR3 sequence: CASSYSQGPAGSPLHF. For the CDR3, the DNA is TGTGCCAGCAGTTACAGCCAGGGGCCTGCTGGATCACCCCTCCACTTT.

The chain employs TRBV19 and TRBJ2-3; 15 bases agree with TRBD2. CDR1 is LNHDA and CDR2 is SQIVND in the germline V gene (reference sequence). The CDR3 is 18 residues long. V dropped 5 bases and J dropped 1; count of bases not matched to a gene: 7. The CDR3, as DNA: TGTGCCAGTAGTCCGGGACTAGCGGGGGGTTCCCGCACAGATACGCAGTATTTT. Encoded protein: CASSPGLAGGSRTDTQYF.

The chain joins TRBV30 to TRBJ2-1; D gene unclear. V lost 5 bases to trimming and J lost 0 bases, with 14 bases between them. Germline assignment: CDR1 GTSNPN and CDR2 SVGIG (reference sequence). The CDR3 sequence is 15 residues long. The CDR3 loop reads CAWSLTLSSYNEQFF. In DNA form, the CDR3 reads TGTGCCTGGTCTCTTACTCTTAGCTCCTACAATGAGCAGTTCTTC.

The genes are TRBV4-1 and TRBJ2-7; TRBD2 aligns across 12 bases. The CDR3 totals 14 residues. Germline lookup yields CDR1 MGHRA and CDR2 YSYEKL. The V segment lost 0 bases and the J segment 12 bases; nucleotides outside the gene matches: 6. The CDR3 reads CASSQDPSGGARYF. CDR3 DNA: TGCGCCAGCAGCCAAGATCCTAGCGGGGGGGCCCGGTACTTC.

This clone was recorded once. The V and J genes are TRBV19 and TRBJ1-2, with D unclear. The CDR3 runs 14 residues. V was shortened by 1 base and J by 1 base, with 7 bases between the two germline ends. Germline CDR1 LNHDA, CDR2 SQIVND (reference sequence). The CDR3 protein is CASSIGYGNYGYTF. In DNA, the CDR3 is TGTGCCAGTAGTATAGGTTACGGTAACTATGGCTACACCTTC.

J is TRBJ2-1 and V is TRBV7-6, with a tentative D call TRBD2 (7 bases). Per germline, CDR1 SGHVS and CDR2 FNYEAQ. The CDR3 is 16 residues long. The V gene lost 1 base and the J gene lost 6 bases, with 16 bases spanning the gap. The CDR3 here is CASSLGLGGGANEQFF. The DNA of the CDR3 is TGTGCCAGCAGCTTAGGTTTAGGTGGGGGGGCCAATGAGCAGTTCTTC.

The chain recombines TRBV9 with TRBJ2-1; TRBD2 agrees at 9 bases. The CDR3 covers 17 residues. Germline assignment: CDR1 SGDLS and CDR2 YYNGEE. The J segment lost 2 bases and the V segment lost 0 bases, leaving 6 bases of the junction unmatched. CDR3 residues: CASSVEAAGGTYNEQFF. CDR3 nucleotide sequence: TGTGCCAGCAGCGTAGAGGCGGCGGGGGGGACCTACAATGAGCAGTTCTTC.

This clone appeared a single time. The rearrangement joins TRBV19 to TRBJ2-7; 7 bases align to TRBD2. CDR1 LNHDA and CDR2 SQIVND come from the germline V gene (reference sequence). Unmatched junction bases numbered 3, after V lost 5 bases and J lost 2 bases. The CDR3 is 13 residues long. CDR3 region: CASSWSGAYEQYF. CDR3 in DNA: TGTGCCAGTAGTTGGAGCGGGGCCTACGAGCAGTACTTC.

J is TRBJ1-1 and V is TRBV11-2; 7 bases line up with TRBD1. V shed 5 bases and J 7 bases; nucleotides not matched to a gene: 10. This CDR3 has 14 residues. Germline values: CDR1 SGHAT, CDR2 FQNNGV. CDR3: CASSPRQGEGEAFF. The CDR3, as DNA: TGTGCCAGCAGCCCACGACAGGGCGAGGGTGAAGCTTTCTTT.

This clone has more than one count but fewer than ten. The chain's CDR3 is CASSYSPGAYEQYF. The CDR3 DNA follows: TGTGCCAGCAGTTACTCGCCAGGGGCCTACGAGCAGTACTTC. The rearrangement links TRBV6-5 to TRBJ2-7; the D gene is possibly TRBD1 (6 bases). Trimming stripped 0 bases from V and 2 bases from J, with 8 bases between. This CDR3 spans 14 amino acids. From germline, CDR1 is MNHEY and CDR2 SVGAGI.